The rows below give T cell receptor beta chains drawn from one sample of a study of control samples from healthy donors and cancer patients. TCRdb's table, derived via immunoSEQ multiplex PCR, lists solely in-frame clones and lacks some. Seen here are 140,000 to 150,000 clones, about 91% observed once, and the top ten hold roughly 3.2%. Sequencing was carried out using blood. Receptor source: a man aged 25-45 years in good health. Each CDR3 is given with its conserved first and last residue. Fields, in order: CDR3 length, clone size, D gene, V gene, J gene, CDR3 DNA, CDR3 protein. The D gene is left open where the match is weak. A clone size is listed for some rows: how often the clone was seen (once, few, many), or a class if it is expanded.

length: 17; size: .; D: .; V: TRBV15; J: TRBJ1-2; DNA: TGTGCCACCAGCAGCCTCACAGGTTATGTTTCCAACTATGGCTACACCTTC; CDR3: CATSSLTGYVSNYGYTF
length: 13; size: .; D: TRBD1; V: TRBV2; J: TRBJ1-4; DNA: TGTGCCAGCAGGGGGGACAGGGGGAGCAAACTGTTTTTT; CDR3: CASRGDRGSKLFF
length: 15; size: .; D: TRBD1; V: TRBV12-5; J: TRBJ2-7; DNA: TGTGCTAGTGGTTTGAGGGACAGGGGCCCCTACGAGCAGTACTTC; CDR3: CASGLRDRGPYEQYF
length: 13; size: .; D: .; V: TRBV12-3/TRBV12-4; J: TRBJ1-1; DNA: TGTGCCAGCAGTTTAAAACAAAACACTGAAGCTTTCTTT; CDR3: CASSLKQNTEAFF
length: 13; size: .; D: .; V: TRBV29-1; J: TRBJ1-2; DNA: TGCAGCGTTGAAGATGGTTCGGGGGGTGGCTACACCTTC; CDR3: CSVEDGSGGGYTF
length: 8; size: .; D: .; V: TRBV1; J: TRBJ1-3; DNA: TGCACCAGCTTCACCATATATTTT; CDR3: CTSFTIYF
length: 16; size: .; D: TRBD2; V: TRBV7-9; J: TRBJ2-7; DNA: TGTGCCAGCAGCTCGGGACTAGCGGAGGGCTCCTACGAGCAGTACTTC; CDR3: CASSSGLAEGSYEQYF
length: 13; size: once; D: .; V: TRBV5-1; J: TRBJ2-5; DNA: TGCGCCAGCAGCTTGGTCAGGCAAGAGACCCAGTACTTC; CDR3: CASSLVRQETQYF
length: 16; size: .; D: .; V: TRBV19; J: TRBJ1-5; DNA: TGTGCCAGTAGTACTCGGGACGGGGGGAGCAATCAGCCCCAGCATTTT; CDR3: CASSTRDGGSNQPQHF
length: 15; size: .; D: .; V: TRBV7-6; J: TRBJ1-4; DNA: TGTGCCAGCAGCTTAGACAGTGCCGTTGATGAAAAACTGTTTTTT; CDR3: CASSLDSAVDEKLFF
length: 13; size: .; D: TRBD1; V: TRBV4-1; J: TRBJ1-1; DNA: TGCGCCAGCAGCCAAGAAACAGGGGGTGAAGCTTTCTTT; CDR3: CASSQETGGEAFF
length: 15; size: .; D: TRBD2; V: TRBV7-3; J: TRBJ2-3; DNA: TGTGCCAGCAGCTTAGCGGGGGGAAGTACAGATACGCAGTATTTT; CDR3: CASSLAGGSTDTQYF
length: 15; size: .; D: .; V: TRBV19; J: TRBJ2-2; DNA: TGTGCCAGTAACCGGATGGACTCGGTTGTCCGGGAGCTGTTTTTT; CDR3: CASNRMDSVVRELFF
length: 19; size: once; D: .; V: TRBV7-8; J: TRBJ1-3; DNA: TGTGCCAGCAGCTTAAGAACCGTCGGCAGGGAGAGCTCTGGAAACACCATATATTTT; CDR3: CASSLRTVGRESSGNTIYF
length: 14; size: .; D: .; V: TRBV7-3; J: TRBJ2-2; DNA: TGTGCCAGCAGCTTGGGCCAGTCCGCCGGGGAGCTGTTTTTT; CDR3: CASSLGQSAGELFF
length: 13; size: many; D: .; V: TRBV11-2; J: TRBJ2-3; DNA: TGTGCCAGCAGCTTAGATAACGCAGATACGCAGTATTTT; CDR3: CASSLDNADTQYF
length: 12; size: .; D: .; V: TRBV12-3/TRBV12-4; J: TRBJ2-1; DNA: TGTGCCAGCAGTTACGGGGCGGGTGAGCAGTTCTTC; CDR3: CASSYGAGEQFF
length: 16; size: once; D: .; V: TRBV25-1; J: TRBJ2-1; DNA: TGTGCCAGCAGTGATTCCCTGACCTCCCGTCCCAATGAGCAGTTCTTC; CDR3: CASSDSLTSRPNEQFF
length: 18; size: once; D: .; V: TRBV18; J: TRBJ1-1; DNA: TGTGCCAGCTCCAAAGAGTGGGCTATAAGTAGCCTATCCACTGAAGCTTTCTTT; CDR3: CASSKEWAISSLSTEAFF
length: 12; size: .; D: .; V: TRBV19; J: TRBJ1-2; DNA: TGTGCCAGTAGTGTGCGTGACTATGGCTACACCTTC; CDR3: CASSVRDYGYTF
length: 12; size: .; D: .; V: TRBV6-6; J: TRBJ2-1; DNA: TGTGCCAGCAGTCGAAGCGGTTCTGAGCAGTTCTTC; CDR3: CASSRSGSEQFF
length: 14; size: .; D: .; V: TRBV6-6; J: TRBJ2-5; DNA: TGTGCCAGCACCTCCGGGGGTAGGCAAGAGACCCAGTACTTC; CDR3: CASTSGGRQETQYF
length: 13; size: .; D: .; V: TRBV12-3/TRBV12-4; J: TRBJ2-3; DNA: TGTGCCAGCAGTTTGGGGGGCGCAGATACGCAGTATTTT; CDR3: CASSLGGADTQYF
length: 15; size: .; D: TRBD1; V: TRBV5-6; J: TRBJ2-4; DNA: TGTGCCAGCAGCGGGACAGGAATGGCCAAAAACATTCAGTACTTC; CDR3: CASSGTGMAKNIQYF
length: 14; size: .; D: .; V: TRBV19; J: TRBJ1-2; DNA: TGTGCCAGTAGTATAGGACAGGTAAACTATGGCTACACCTTC; CDR3: CASSIGQVNYGYTF
length: 16; size: .; D: TRBD1; V: TRBV19; J: TRBJ2-1; DNA: TGTGCCAGTAGTATAATTACCGGGACAGGGATTAATGAGCAGTTCTTC; CDR3: CASSIITGTGINEQFF
length: 19; size: .; D: .; V: TRBV27; J: TRBJ2-2; DNA: TGTGCCAGCAGTTTCTTAGGAATAGGGGGACACGCGAACACCGGGGAGCTGTTTTTT; CDR3: CASSFLGIGGHANTGELFF
length: 12; size: .; D: .; V: TRBV5-6; J: TRBJ2-1; DNA: TGTGCCAGCAGCTTAAAGGGCAATGAGCAGTTCTTC; CDR3: CASSLKGNEQFF
length: 12; size: .; D: .; V: TRBV10-3; J: TRBJ2-5; DNA: TGTGCCATCAGTGTGAGCCAAGAGACCCAGTACTTC; CDR3: CAISVSQETQYF
length: 14; size: .; D: .; V: TRBV7-8; J: TRBJ1-4; DNA: TGTGCCAGCAGCCCCCGGGGGCTGGGGGAAAAACTGTTTTTT; CDR3: CASSPRGLGEKLFF
length: 15; size: .; D: TRBD2; V: TRBV5-6; J: TRBJ2-5; DNA: TGTGCCAGCACCTGGGGGGTTCCGGGAGGAGAGACCCAGTACTTC; CDR3: CASTWGVPGGETQYF
length: 16; size: .; D: TRBD2; V: TRBV2; J: TRBJ2-1; DNA: TGTGCCAGCAGCCCCAGGACTAGCGGGGGGGCAACTGGGCAGTTCTTC; CDR3: CASSPRTSGGATGQFF
length: 14; size: .; D: .; V: TRBV7-9; J: TRBJ1-1; DNA: TGTGCCAGCAGCTTACTGGCAGGGGTCACTGAAGCTTTCTTT; CDR3: CASSLLAGVTEAFF
length: 12; size: .; D: .; V: TRBV5-4; J: TRBJ1-2; DNA: TGTGCCAGCACCAACCCGGGGTATGGCTACACCTTC; CDR3: CASTNPGYGYTF
length: 14; size: once; D: .; V: TRBV10-2; J: TRBJ1-1; DNA: TGCGCCAGCAGTGGGGAAACACGGAACACTGAAGCTTTCTTT; CDR3: CASSGETRNTEAFF
length: 16; size: .; D: .; V: TRBV15; J: TRBJ1-6; DNA: TGTGCCACCAGCAGAACCAACCTCGGGGAAAATTCACCCCTCCACTTT; CDR3: CATSRTNLGENSPLHF
length: 16; size: .; D: TRBD1; V: TRBV3-1/TRBV3-2; J: TRBJ1-4; DNA: TGTGCCAGCAGCCACCACGGACAGGCTATGGGGGAAAAACTGTTTTTT; CDR3: CASSHHGQAMGEKLFF
length: 16; size: .; D: .; V: TRBV5-4; J: TRBJ1-2; DNA: TGTGCCAGCAGCTTGGGCGGAAACTTACTGAACTATGGCTACACCTTC; CDR3: CASSLGGNLLNYGYTF
length: 16; size: .; D: .; V: TRBV9; J: TRBJ2-2; DNA: TGTGCCAGCAGCGTCCTGACAGGCAGGAGCACCGGGGAGCTGTTTTTT; CDR3: CASSVLTGRSTGELFF
length: 15; size: .; D: TRBD1; V: TRBV28; J: TRBJ2-7; DNA: TGTGCCAGCAGTTTATCCCTGAGGGGGCGGGACGAGCAGTACTTC; CDR3: CASSLSLRGRDEQYF
length: 12; size: .; D: .; V: TRBV6-1; J: TRBJ2-1; DNA: TGTGCCAGCAGTGAAATGTTCCTAGGGCAGTTCTTC; CDR3: CASSEMFLGQFF
length: 13; size: once; D: .; V: TRBV5-1; J: TRBJ1-1; DNA: TGCGCCAGCAGCAACGAGAGGGCCACTGAAGCTTTCTTT; CDR3: CASSNERATEAFF
length: 15; size: .; D: TRBD1; V: TRBV4-1; J: TRBJ2-7; DNA: TGCGCCAGCAGCCAAGATAGGGGACAGGGGTACGAGCAGTACTTC; CDR3: CASSQDRGQGYEQYF
length: 18; size: .; D: .; V: TRBV7-9; J: TRBJ1-5; DNA: TGTGCCAGCAGCTTATGGGGCGGGACAAGAGCGCGCAATCAGCCCCAGCATTTT; CDR3: CASSLWGGTRARNQPQHF
length: 15; size: once; D: TRBD1; V: TRBV24-1; J: TRBJ2-7; DNA: TGTGCCACCAGTGAGGCCGGACAGGGCTCCTACGAGCAGTACTTC; CDR3: CATSEAGQGSYEQYF
length: 12; size: .; D: .; V: TRBV5-6; J: TRBJ1-3; DNA: TGTGCCAGCAGCTTGAGCGGAAACACCATATATTTT; CDR3: CASSLSGNTIYF
length: 15; size: .; D: TRBD1; V: TRBV2; J: TRBJ1-5; DNA: TGTGCCAGCAGGACGGGGGCAGGGGGCGATCAGCCCCAGCATTTT; CDR3: CASRTGAGGDQPQHF